This T cell receptor beta chain appears in the sequencing data of a study of prognosis after radiotherapy for stage I lung cancer. Background on the study: Adenocarcinoma was the tumor type in approximately 12 patients, squamous cell carcinoma in six or seven.

With 2 bases removed from V and 9 bases from J, the gap between germline ends came to 8 bases. Germline CDR1 and CDR2: MDHEN and SYDVKM. The length of the CDR3 is 13 residues. Amplicons of TCR beta CDR3 were generated from genomic DNA by two-round multiplex PCR. Used in first-round PCR were primers specific to each TRBV and TRBJ gene. TCRdb re-called the multiplex PCR reads through MiXCR, storing one row per CDR3 protein. The data show tens of thousands of distinct CDR3 sequences, with 40% seen just once and around 57% held by the top ten. The clonotype comes from a donor over 45 with non-small cell lung cancer. This chain links TRBV28 with TRBJ1-6; D unresolved. Sequencing used PBMCs, obtained before or after stereotactic body radiation therapy (not recorded which). CDR3 amino acids: CASSLTRFSPLHF. The CDR3 region has the DNA TGTGCCAGCAGTTTAACCAGGTTTTCACCCCTCCACTTT.